This T cell receptor beta chain was retrieved from a study of T cells in Graves' hyperthyroidism and ophthalmopathy. General observations from the study: Median prediction lead before ophthalmopathy onset was about 6.7 months with the model. The blood repertoire included most of the expanded thyroid clonotypes above 0.001.

Diagnosis rested on symptoms, serum thyroxine and TRAb, thyroid ultrasound, and orbital computed tomography. RNA transcripts served as the template for amplifying TCR beta CDR3 regions. Using the HTBI primer set, a first-round RT-PCR was run on the TCR CDR3. TCRdb recomputed calls from the multiplex PCR reads with MiXCR, one row per CDR3 protein. The table lists some 350,000 distinct CDR3 sequences, roughly 15% of them singletons, with 34% in the top ten. This clonotype was seen only a few times. Antigen: not known. The sequence derives from a woman aged 40 to 55 with Graves' ophthalmopathy. Sequenced material: blood.

The CDR3 sequence: CASKDSQNTGELFF. The CDR3 DNA is TGTGCCAGCAAGGACAGCCAGAACACCGGGGAGCTGTTTTTT. The chain couples TRBV6-4 to TRBJ2-2, with a weak D call TRBD1 (6 bases). V was clipped by 7 bases and J by 1 base, with 10 bases between them. The CDR3 totals 14 residues. CDR1 and CDR2 from the germline V gene are MRHNA and SNTAGT.